The 24 T cell receptor beta chains below were found in one sample sequenced in a study of T cells in localized non-small cell lung cancer. Sequencing was performed with immunoSEQ multiplex PCR; in TCRdb, only in-frame clones are kept and a portion is missing. The sample carries 30,000 to 35,000 clones, 90% to 95% recorded once. Sequenced here: peripheral blood, sampled before any cancer treatment. The receptor source for this set is a female donor older than 55 with stage I lung adenocarcinoma.

The chain uses TRBV25-1 and TRBJ1-2, with 8 bases aligning to TRBD1. J gave up 1 base and V 4 bases, and 2 bases lay outside the gene matches. CDR1 is MGHDK and CDR2 is SYGVNS in the germline V gene. The CDR3 has 14 residues. In nucleotides, the CDR3 is TGTGCCAGCAGTGCACAGGGGGTTAACTATGGCTACACCTTC. Protein sequence: CASSAQGVNYGYTF.

The chain employs TRBV21-1 and TRBJ2-5. TRBV21-1 is a recognized pseudogene. The CDR3 runs to 15 residues. The CDR3 sequence is CASSRRDFSWETQYF. The CDR3 DNA sequence: TGTGCCAGCAGCAGAAGGGATTTCTCATGGGAGACCCAGTACTTC.

The chain uses TRBV6-5 and TRBJ2-7, with 9 bases aligning to TRBD1. The CDR3 extends over 14 amino acids. Germline V gives CDR1 MNHEY, CDR2 SVGAGI. V trimming: 8 bases; J trimming: 1 base; junction bases outside the gene matches: 6. CDR3 region: CASRTGTGSYEQYF. The CDR3 nucleotides are TGTGCCAGCCGAACCGGGACAGGGTCCTACGAGCAGTACTTC.

This clone was detected only once. The CDR3: CASSLIPNEKLFF. The CDR3, as DNA: TGTGCCAGCAGCTTAATCCCCAATGAAAAACTGTTTTTT. This sequence joins TRBV7-3 and TRBJ1-4; D not certain. In germline, CDR1 is SGHTA, CDR2 FQGTGA. The CDR3 covers 13 residues. Trimming shortened V by 1 base and J by 5 bases, and 5 bases separated the two germline ends. The whole variable domain, remainder taken from reference TRBV7-3 and TRBJ1-4, is GAGVSQTPSNKVTEKGKYVELRCDPISGHTALYWYRQSLGQGPEFLIYFQGTGAADDSGLPNDRFFAVRPEGSVSTLKIQRTERGDSAVYLCASSLIPNEKLFFGSGTQLSVL.

V gene TRBV12-5 combines with J gene TRBJ1-5; D may be TRBD1 (5 bases). Germline assignment: CDR1 LGHNT and CDR2 FRNRAP. The CDR3 spans 15 residues. Trimming removed 5 bases from V and 1 base from J, with 12 bases in between. The CDR3 bases are TGTGCTAGTGGTCCGGGACTAATAAGCAATCAGCCCCAGCATTTT. Residues: CASGPGLISNQPQHF.

This clone was found once. The chain links TRBV28 to TRBJ1-5; 7 bases fit TRBD1. CDR3 size: 15 residues. Germline V gene data show CDR1 as MDHEN and CDR2 as SYDVKM. With 1 base clipped from V and 6 bases from J, the junction kept 6 bases outside the gene matches. CDR3 in amino acids: CASSLSRGISQPQHF. Here the CDR3 DNA reads TGTGCCAGCAGTTTATCCAGGGGGATTAGTCAGCCCCAGCATTTT.

The chain couples TRBV28 to TRBJ1-5; 10 bases match TRBD1. Losses at the gene ends were 3 bases for V and 4 bases for J; bases not matched to a gene: 3. The CDR3 is made up of 15 amino acids. Germline values: CDR1 MDHEN, CDR2 SYDVKM. The CDR3 reads CASSLLDRGNQPQHF. DNA for the CDR3: TGTGCCAGCAGTTTGTTGGACAGGGGGAATCAGCCCCAGCATTTT.

The rearrangement links TRBV4-3 to TRBJ2-1; 8 bases map to TRBD1. CDR1 LGHNA and CDR2 YSLEER come from the germline V gene. CDR3 length: 14 amino acids. V shed 0 bases and J 9 bases; nucleotides not matched to a gene: 4. CDR3 sequence (DNA): TGCGCCAGCAGCCAAGATACAGGGGGACCTGAGCAGTTCTTC. Residues: CASSQDTGGPEQFF.

This sequence joins TRBV7-2 and TRBJ1-5, with a possible D match to TRBD1 (5 bases). V dropped 4 bases and J dropped 0 bases, with 16 bases sitting between them. This CDR3 comprises 17 residues. Germline assignment: CDR1 SGHTA and CDR2 FQGNSA. CDR3 in amino acids: CASSSVPGPYSNQPQHF. CDR3 nucleotide sequence: TGTGCCAGCAGCTCCGTGCCGGGACCTTATAGCAATCAGCCCCAGCATTTT.

The V call is TRBV7-9, the J call TRBJ2-7; perhaps TRBD2 as D (5 bases). The V end was cut by 5 bases, the J end by 2 bases, with 16 bases between. Germline V gene sequence: CDR1 SEHNR, CDR2 FQNEAQ (reference sequence). CDR3 length equals 15 residues. The CDR3 region is CASSLTSGLTYEQYV. CDR3 sequence (DNA): TGTGCCAGCAGCCTCACCAGCGGACTTACCTACGAGCAGTACGTC.

The chain couples TRBV5-4 to TRBJ2-4; tentatively, D is TRBD1 or TRBD2 (6 bases each). The CDR3 runs 14 residues. Germline CDR1 SGHNT, CDR2 YYREEE (reference sequence). Trimming cost V 2 bases and J 3 bases, with 9 bases left between them. The CDR3 DNA reads TGTGCCAGCAGCTTACAGGGAGGCAAAAACATTCAGTACTTC. It encodes CASSLQGGKNIQYF. The whole variable domain, remainder taken from reference TRBV5-4 and TRBJ2-4, is ETGVTQSPTHLIKTRGQQVTLRCSSQSGHNTVSWYQQALGQGPQFIFQYYREEENGRGNFPPRFSGLQFPNYSSELNVNALELDDSALYLCASSLQGGKNIQYFGAGTRLSVL.

This clone turned up a few times. The chain joins TRBV7-9 to TRBJ2-3; 7 nucleotides match TRBD2. This CDR3 is 14 amino acids long. V was clipped by 8 bases and J by 6 bases; unmatched bases: 11. Germline V gene sequence: CDR1 SEHNR, CDR2 FQNEAQ (reference sequence). CDR3 loop: CASVTSGVRDTQYF. CDR3 nucleotide sequence: TGTGCCAGCGTCACCAGCGGGGTCAGGGATACGCAGTATTTT.

This clone has more than one count but fewer than ten. The rearrangement links TRBV28 to TRBJ2-7; D could derive from TRBD1 or TRBD2 (5 bases each). V was pared by 5 bases and J by 3 bases, with 11 bases between. This CDR3 comprises 13 residues. The V gene's germline CDR1 is MDHEN and CDR2 SYDVKM. The CDR3 region has the DNA TGTGCCAGCAGTCCAGGGACGGACTACGAGCAGTACTTC. This sequence encodes CASSPGTDYEQYF.

The J gene is TRBJ2-1, the V gene TRBV4-1, with TRBD2 matching 13 bases. Trimming cost V 0 bases and J 5 bases; bases outside gene matches: 4. The CDR3 loop spans 17 amino acids. Germline V gene data show CDR1 as MGHRA and CDR2 as YSYEKL. CDR3 sequence reads: CASSQDRTSGSHNEQFF. The CDR3 nucleotides are TGCGCCAGCAGCCAAGATAGGACTAGCGGGAGCCACAATGAGCAGTTCTTC.

The J gene is TRBJ2-7, the V gene TRBV19; D is uncertain. CDR1 LNHDA and CDR2 SQIVND come from the germline V gene (reference sequence). The CDR3 runs to 13 residues. The V and J ends lost 3 bases and 6 bases respectively, with 12 bases between them. CDR3 loop: CASSITVFSEQYV. CDR3 nucleotide sequence: TGTGCCAGTAGTATCACGGTATTTTCCGAGCAGTACGTC.

The J gene is TRBJ2-2, the V gene TRBV4-3, with a weak D call TRBD2 (5 bases). Germline loops: CDR1 LGHNA, CDR2 YSLEER. With 4 bases removed from V and 0 bases from J, the gap between germline ends came to 18 bases. The CDR3 is 18 residues long. CDR3 bases: TGCGCCAGCAGCCGGGAGCTCCTTATGCCCGCGAACACCGGGGAGCTGTTTTTT. Its protein product is CASSRELLMPANTGELFF.

The gene calls are TRBV6-5 and TRBJ2-1; 11 bases match TRBD1. J lost 7 bases, V lost 5 bases, and 7 bases had no gene match. The length of the CDR3 is 15 residues. Germline-derived CDR1 and CDR2 are MNHEY and SVGAGI. The chain's CDR3 is CASSPPGQGGNEQFF. The CDR3 nucleotides read TGTGCCAGCAGTCCCCCGGGACAGGGGGGGAATGAGCAGTTCTTC.

This rearrangement joins TRBV7-2 to TRBJ1-1; 11 nucleotides line up with TRBD1. The length of the CDR3 is 18 residues. CDR1 is SGHTA and CDR2 is FQGNSA in the germline V gene. V gave up 2 bases and J gave up 5 bases; unmatched junction bases: 13. The CDR3: CASSLRGWGTGGQTEAFF. As DNA, the CDR3 is TGTGCCAGCAGCTTACGCGGGTGGGGGACAGGGGGGCAAACTGAAGCTTTCTTT. Variable domain in full (rest from reference TRBV7-2 and TRBJ1-1): GAGVSQSPSNKVTEKGKDVELRCDPISGHTALYWYRQSLGQGLEFLIYFQGNSAPDKSGLPSDRFSAERTGGSVSTLTIQRTQQEDSAVYLCASSLRGWGTGGQTEAFFGQGTRLTVV.

This clone was observed a handful of times. The V and J genes are TRBV28 and TRBJ1-3, with a tentative D call TRBD1 (5 bases). Germline-derived CDR1 and CDR2 are MDHEN and SYDVKM. V lost 4 bases and J lost 1, with 14 bases in between. The CDR3 is made up of 16 amino acids. This CDR3 reads CASSSLGGGSGNTIYF. The CDR3 nucleotides read TGTGCCAGCAGTTCGCTTGGGGGAGGATCTGGAAACACCATATATTTT.

The rearrangement uses TRBV19 and TRBJ2-6, with TRBD1 as a possible D gene (5 bases). The CDR3 has 16 amino acids. Germline V gene lookup returns CDR1 LNHDA and CDR2 SQIVND (reference sequence). Trimming took 4 bases from V and 2 from J, leaving 12 bases between them. CDR3 sequence: CASSRGTGTGANVLTF. DNA of the CDR3: TGTGCCAGTAGTAGGGGAACAGGAACTGGGGCCAACGTCCTGACTTTC.

V gene TRBV28 combines with J gene TRBJ1-2, with D possibly being TRBD1 (5 bases). The CDR3 consists of 16 residues. Germline values: CDR1 MDHEN, CDR2 SYDVKM. Deletions cut 3 bases from V and 4 bases from J, with 18 bases between. The chain's CDR3 is CASSFPQGVGSYGYTF. The CDR3 bases are TGTGCCAGCAGTTTTCCGCAGGGAGTTGGTAGCTATGGCTACACCTTC.

This clone was recorded once. The chain joins TRBV5-1 to TRBJ2-4; D remains unclear. This CDR3 region has 15 residues. Germline V gene lookup returns CDR1 SGHRS and CDR2 YFSETQ. The V gene lost 0 bases and the J gene lost 4 bases, with 11 bases spanning the gap. CDR3 amino acids: CASSLADGKKNIQYF. CDR3 nucleotide sequence: TGCGCCAGCAGCTTGGCCGACGGAAAAAAAAACATTCAGTACTTC.

This clone was observed a single time. The chain carries TRBV15 and TRBJ1-3; TRBD1 matches 9 bases. CDR1 and CDR2 (germline): LNHNV, YYDKDF (reference sequence). This CDR3 region has 15 residues. V lost 4 bases and J lost 4; bases outside the gene matches: 5. The CDR3 sequence: CATSKVGQGGNTIYF. The DNA of the CDR3 is TGTGCCACCAGCAAAGTGGGACAGGGAGGAAACACCATATATTTT.

The chain couples TRBV7-8 to TRBJ2-7, with 11 bases lining up with TRBD1. V lost 3 bases and J lost 4; bases outside the gene matches: 8. Germline lookup yields CDR1 SGHVS and CDR2 FQNEAQ. This CDR3 region has 16 residues. This CDR3 reads CASSLGLGTGGYEQYF. The CDR3 coding sequence is TGTGCCAGCAGCTTGGGGTTGGGGACAGGGGGATACGAGCAGTACTTC.